One and the same sample provided the 25 T cell receptor beta chains below, sequenced in a study of T cell responses to AZD1222 COVID-19 vaccine. The repertoire was sequenced with immunoSEQ multiplex PCR; TCRdb's copy has only in-frame clones and lacks some. Of more than 150,000 clones detected, around 90% appear once; the ten largest clones hold roughly 6%. The sample in question was peripheral blood, obtained on day 0 of AZD1222 vaccination. These receptors were taken from an adult in good health.

The table lists this clone with a few counts. The chain links TRBV18 to TRBJ1-6; 7 bases agree with TRBD1. The V and J ends lost 3 bases and 8 bases, in that order; junction bases with no gene match: 13. The CDR3 is made up of 17 amino acids. The germline CDR1 and CDR2 sequences are KGHSH and LQKENI. This chain's CDR3 is CASSPYSMTGRDSPLHF. The CDR3 bases are TGTGCCAGCTCACCCTATTCGATGACAGGGAGGGATTCACCCCTCCACTTT.

This rearrangement joins TRBV5-8 to TRBJ1-4; D is undetermined. Germline V gene sequence: CDR1 SGHTS, CDR2 YDEGEE. Deletions cut 4 bases from V and 7 bases from J, with 17 bases between. This CDR3 has 15 amino acids. The DNA of the CDR3 is TGTGCCAGCAGCCCGGAACTTTTGGGTCCTGAAAAACTGTTTTTT. Its protein is CASSPELLGPEKLFF.

The chain joins TRBV6-1 to TRBJ2-1, with 11 bases matching TRBD1. The CDR3 is made up of 16 amino acids. Per germline, CDR1 MNHNS and CDR2 SASEGT. Trimming took 4 bases from V and 7 from J; bases not matched to a gene: 9. The CDR3 spells CASSGQDRGLSNEQFF. The CDR3 DNA reads as TGTGCCAGCAGTGGTCAGGACAGGGGGCTATCAAATGAGCAGTTCTTC.

The CDR3 DNA is TGTGCCAGCAGCAAAGAAACCACCCTAGGTCGGGGGACCTACAATGAGCAGTTCTTC. This gives the protein CASSKETTLGRGTYNEQFF. V usage is TRBV21-1 and J usage is TRBJ2-1; the D call in the table, TRBD2, was not verified against the DNA. TRBV21-1 is listed as a pseudogene. CDR3 size: 19 residues.

The chain couples TRBV4-3 to TRBJ2-7; 12 bases fit TRBD2. The CDR3 loop spans 15 amino acids. V lost 3 bases and J lost 3; bases outside the gene matches: 3. Germline CDR1 reads LGHNA; CDR2 reads YSLEER. The CDR3 DNA sequence: TGCGCCAGCAGCCATGGACTAGCGGGGCGCTACGAGCAGTACTTC. Amino acid sequence: CASSHGLAGRYEQYF.

This chain uses TRBV10-1 with TRBJ2-5; D perhaps matches TRBD1 (5 bases). CDR3 length equals 13 residues. With 11 bases removed from V and 6 bases from J, the gap between germline ends came to 19 bases. Germline lookup yields CDR1 WNHNN and CDR2 SYGVQD (reference sequence). The DNA of the CDR3 is TGCGCCTACTCACGCAGGGTTTGGAAGACCCAGTACTTC. Residues: CAYSRRVWKTQYF.

The chain employs TRBV25-1 and TRBJ2-5; D ambiguous. CDR3 size: 15 residues. Germline V CDR1 and CDR2: MGHDK, SYGVNS. V shed 3 bases and J shed 2 bases, with 13 bases lying between them. The CDR3 sequence: CASSEAIGLQETQYF. The CDR3 DNA is TGTGCCAGCAGTGAGGCGATAGGGTTACAAGAGACCCAGTACTTC.

The chain uses TRBV6-2 or TRBV6-3 and TRBJ1-5; no clear D gene. V was trimmed by 3 bases and J by 2 bases, leaving 14 bases between them. The CDR3 has 16 residues. Germline V lookup: CDR1 MNHEY, CDR2 SVGEGT. The CDR3 DNA reads TGTGCCAGCAGTTATTTTAGTCGCGGGGGCAATCAGCCCCAGCATTTT. It codes for CASSYFSRGGNQPQHF.

This chain links TRBV5-4 with TRBJ1-3; D is unresolved. The CDR3 spans 15 residues. With 4 bases removed from V and 0 bases from J, the gap between germline ends came to 11 bases. The germline V gene encodes CDR1 SGHNT and CDR2 YYREEE (reference sequence). The CDR3 DNA sequence: TGTGCCAGCAGCCGAGACACATTCTCTGGAAACACCATATATTTT. Translated, it gives CASSRDTFSGNTIYF.

The rearrangement links TRBV19 to TRBJ1-1; D remains unclear. CDR3 length: 13 amino acids. Germline CDR1 is LNHDA and CDR2 is SQIVND (reference sequence). With 8 bases removed from V and 3 bases from J, the gap between germline ends came to 13 bases. CDR3 in amino acids: CASYARRYTEAFF. In DNA form, the CDR3 reads TGTGCCAGTTATGCCCGCAGATACACTGAAGCTTTCTTT.

The sample holds one count of this clone. V and J are TRBV28 and TRBJ1-5; D unresolved. The CDR3 runs 14 residues. Per the germline V gene, CDR1 is MDHEN and CDR2 is SYDVKM. Trimming took off 3 bases at V and 2 bases at J, with 8 bases between the two ends. Written as DNA, the CDR3 is TGTGCCAGCAGTTTGTGGAAAGGCAATCAGCCCCAGCATTTT. Its protein is CASSLWKGNQPQHF.

The sample holds one count of this clone. The chain combines TRBV7-2 with TRBJ1-1; D gene uncertain. V gave up 1 base and J gave up 0 bases, with 6 bases separating them. The CDR3 sequence is 14 residues long. Per the germline V gene, CDR1 is SGHTA and CDR2 is FQGNSA. CDR3 bases: TGTGCCAGCAGCTTAGGATACATGAACACTGAAGCTTTCTTT. It encodes CASSLGYMNTEAFF.

The rearrangement uses TRBV7-9 and TRBJ2-5; 8 nucleotides match TRBD1. J lost 6 bases, V lost 10 bases, and 4 bases had no gene match. The germline CDR1 and CDR2 sequences are SEHNR and FQNEAQ (reference sequence). The CDR3 extends over 11 amino acids. CDR3 protein: CAIQGAKTQYF. In DNA, the CDR3 is TGTGCCATCCAGGGGGCGAAGACCCAGTACTTC. Drawing the rest from reference TRBV7-9 and TRBJ2-5, the complete variable domain is DTGVSQNPRHKITKRGQNVTFRCDPISEHNRLYWYRQTLGQGPEFLTYFQNEAQLEKSRLLSDRFSAERPKGSFSTLEIQRTEQGDSAMYLCAIQGAKTQYFGPGTRLLVL.

V is TRBV5-1 and J is TRBJ2-5; 7 bases agree with TRBD2. Germline CDR1 and CDR2: SGHRS and YFSETQ. After removal of 0 bases from V and 3 bases from J, the junction contained 5 bases not matched to a gene. The CDR3 runs 15 residues. The CDR3 loop is CASSLAGGGEETQYF. CDR3 DNA: TGCGCCAGCAGCTTGGCGGGAGGCGGAGAAGAGACCCAGTACTTC.

J is TRBJ1-4 and V is TRBV9; TRBD1 matches at 7 bases. This CDR3 contains 14 residues. The germline gives CDR1 SGDLS, CDR2 YYNGEE. Unmatched junction bases numbered 2, after V lost 1 base and J lost 5 bases. CDR3 amino acids: CASSVTGVNEKLFF. The CDR3 coding sequence is TGTGCCAGCAGCGTAACAGGGGTCAATGAAAAACTGTTTTTT.

V is TRBV28 and J is TRBJ2-3; D gene ambiguous. The V end was cut by 5 bases, the J end by 6 bases, with 12 bases between. This CDR3 has 13 amino acids. Germline CDR1 is MDHEN and CDR2 is SYDVKM. This chain's CDR3 is CASSPDRSDTQYF. The CDR3 DNA sequence: TGTGCCAGCAGTCCCGACCGGAGCGATACGCAGTATTTT.

The chain is built from TRBV15 and TRBJ1-4, with D perhaps matching TRBD1 (5 bases). V was clipped by 0 bases and J by 7 bases, with 12 bases between them. Germline lookup yields CDR1 LNHNV and CDR2 YYDKDF (reference sequence). CDR3 size: 15 residues. CDR3 residues: CATSRERGTGEKLFF. CDR3 sequence (DNA): TGTGCCACCAGCAGAGAGCGGGGTACAGGTGAAAAACTGTTTTTT.

J is TRBJ1-5 and V is TRBV25-1; TRBD1 agrees at 7 bases. CDR1 is MGHDK and CDR2 is SYGVNS in the germline V gene. The CDR3 is 15 amino acids. Germline trimming cut 1 base from V and 10 bases from J; bases unmatched to any gene: 10. The CDR3 protein is CASSESTGAASPQHF. In nucleotides, the CDR3 is TGTGCCAGCAGTGAATCCACAGGGGCCGCGTCACCCCAGCATTTT.

The chain links TRBV7-6 to TRBJ2-3; 7 nucleotides match TRBD1. This CDR3 has 16 residues. Germline V gene lookup returns CDR1 SGHVS and CDR2 FNYEAQ. V was pared by 5 bases and J by 4 bases, with 12 bases of the junction left unmatched. The CDR3 reads CASSARQGVNADTQYF. As DNA, the CDR3 is TGTGCCAGCAGCGCACGGCAGGGGGTTAACGCAGATACGCAGTATTTT.

This clone was detected only a few times. The chain employs TRBV7-2 and TRBJ2-3; TRBD1 matches at 8 bases. The germline CDR1 and CDR2 sequences are SGHTA and FQGNSA. CDR3 length equals 13 residues. V gave up 7 bases and J gave up 4 bases; unmatched junction bases: 4. CDR3 region: CASNPGGADTQYF. CDR3 sequence (DNA): TGTGCCAGCAACCCAGGGGGCGCAGATACGCAGTATTTT.

This chain uses TRBV24-1 with TRBJ2-1; 10 bases are a match to TRBD1. Germline V CDR1 and CDR2: KGHDR, SFDVKD. The CDR3 is 15 amino acids. J lost 8 bases, V lost 5 bases, and 8 bases had no gene match. The CDR3 nucleotides are TGTGCCACCAGTGCTGGGGACAGGGGAGGCGATGAGCAGTTCTTC. Translation gives CATSAGDRGGDEQFF.

The chain carries TRBV3-1 (or the pseudogene TRBV3-2) and TRBJ1-2, with TRBD1 identical over 8 bases. V trimming: 5 bases; J trimming: 4 bases; junction bases outside the gene matches: 3. CDR3 length: 13 amino acids. CDR1 LGHDT and CDR2 YNNKEL come from the germline V gene (reference sequence). The CDR3 DNA reads as TGTGCCAGCAGCTTAACAGGGGGCTATGGCTACACCTTC. Its protein product is CASSLTGGYGYTF.

The chain recombines TRBV4-3 with TRBJ2-2; weak D call: TRBD1 (6 bases). V was pared by 0 bases and J by 0 bases, with 23 bases between. The V gene's germline CDR1 is LGHNA and CDR2 YSLEER. The CDR3 is made up of 21 amino acids. For the CDR3, the DNA is TGCGCCAGCAGCCAAGAAATAACCCCCATGGGGGCGGGTGCGAACACCGGGGAGCTGTTTTTT. Encoded protein: CASSQEITPMGAGANTGELFF.

This clone showed up just a few times. The V call is TRBV19, the J call TRBJ1-5, with D possibly being TRBD1 (6 bases). With 7 bases removed from V and 1 base from J, the gap between germline ends came to 14 bases. This CDR3 contains 15 residues. Germline lookup yields CDR1 LNHDA and CDR2 SQIVND (reference sequence). The CDR3 loop is CASIPRGGSNQPQHF. CDR3 sequence (DNA): TGTGCCAGTATTCCACGGGGGGGCAGCAATCAGCCCCAGCATTTT.

The chain has TRBV10-2 and TRBJ2-3, with TRBD2 matching over 8 bases. V shed 7 bases and J 1 base; nucleotides not matched to a gene: 4. Germline V lookup: CDR1 WSHSY, CDR2 SAAADI. The CDR3 consists of 14 residues. The CDR3 loop is CASKKAGGTDTQYF. The CDR3 region has the DNA TGCGCCAGCAAGAAAGCGGGGGGCACAGATACGCAGTATTTT.